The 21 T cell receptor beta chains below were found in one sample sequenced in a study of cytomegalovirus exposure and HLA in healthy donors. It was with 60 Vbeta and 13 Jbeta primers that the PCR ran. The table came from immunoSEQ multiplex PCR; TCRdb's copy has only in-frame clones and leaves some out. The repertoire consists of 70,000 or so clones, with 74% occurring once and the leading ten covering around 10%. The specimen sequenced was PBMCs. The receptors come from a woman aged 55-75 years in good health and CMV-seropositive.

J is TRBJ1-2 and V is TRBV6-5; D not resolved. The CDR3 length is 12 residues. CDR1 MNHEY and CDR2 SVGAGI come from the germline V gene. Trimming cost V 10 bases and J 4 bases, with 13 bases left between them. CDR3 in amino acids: CATRTQTYGYTF. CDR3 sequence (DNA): TGTGCCACTAGAACACAAACCTATGGCTACACCTTC.

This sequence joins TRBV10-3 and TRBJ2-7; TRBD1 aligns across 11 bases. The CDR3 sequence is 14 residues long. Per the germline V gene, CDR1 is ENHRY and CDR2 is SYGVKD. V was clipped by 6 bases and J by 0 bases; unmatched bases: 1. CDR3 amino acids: CAIRGTGGSYEQYF. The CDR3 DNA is TGTGCCATCAGGGGGACAGGGGGCTCCTACGAGCAGTACTTC.

CDR3 nucleotide sequence: TGTGCCAGTAGGAGGACTAGCGGGGGGGCCAGGCAGTTCTTC. It translates to CASRRTSGGARQFF. The V and J genes are TRBV19 and TRBJ2-1, with TRBD2 matching over 15 bases. The J segment lost 12 bases and the V segment lost 6 bases, leaving 6 bases of the junction unmatched. The CDR3 is made up of 14 amino acids. Germline CDR1 and CDR2: LNHDA and SQIVND (reference sequence).

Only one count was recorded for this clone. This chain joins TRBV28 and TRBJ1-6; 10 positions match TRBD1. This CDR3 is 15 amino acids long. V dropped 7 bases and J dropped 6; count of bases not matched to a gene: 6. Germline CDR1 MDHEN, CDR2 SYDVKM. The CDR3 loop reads CASTVGTGVNSPLHF. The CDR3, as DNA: TGTGCCAGCACAGTGGGGACAGGGGTTAATTCACCCCTCCACTTT.

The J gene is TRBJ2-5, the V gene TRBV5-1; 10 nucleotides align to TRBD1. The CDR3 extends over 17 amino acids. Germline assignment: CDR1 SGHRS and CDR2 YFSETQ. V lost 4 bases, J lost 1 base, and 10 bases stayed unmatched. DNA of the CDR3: TGCGCCAGCAGCAATCGCGGACAGGGGGTTGTCCAAGAGACCCAGTACTTC. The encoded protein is CASSNRGQGVVQETQYF.

CDR3 loop: CASSIPGRGDGYTF. The CDR3, as DNA: TGTGCCAGTAGTATCCCAGGCAGGGGGGATGGCTACACCTTC. The chain combines TRBV19 with TRBJ1-2, with TRBD1 identical over 7 bases. With V trimmed by 3 bases and J by 6 bases, 7 bases remained unmatched. Germline V gene lookup returns CDR1 LNHDA and CDR2 SQIVND (reference sequence). CDR3 length: 14 residues.

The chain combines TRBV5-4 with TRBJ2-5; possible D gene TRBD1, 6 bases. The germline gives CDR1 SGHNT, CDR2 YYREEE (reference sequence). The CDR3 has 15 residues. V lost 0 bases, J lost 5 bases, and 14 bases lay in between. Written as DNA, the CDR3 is TGTGCCAGCAGCTTGGAACAGGGATGGATCGAGACCCAGTACTTC. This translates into CASSLEQGWIETQYF.

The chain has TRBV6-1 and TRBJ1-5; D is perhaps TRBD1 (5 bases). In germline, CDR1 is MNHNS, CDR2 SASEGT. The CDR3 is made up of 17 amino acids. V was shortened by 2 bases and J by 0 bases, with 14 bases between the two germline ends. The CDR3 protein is CASSETGGPFSNQPQHF. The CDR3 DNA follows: TGTGCCAGCAGTGAAACGGGGGGACCCTTTAGCAATCAGCCCCAGCATTTT.

CDR3 amino acids: CASRDRGYEQYF. CDR3 nucleotides: TGTGCCAGCAGGGACAGGGGCTACGAGCAGTACTTC. V and J are TRBV28 and TRBJ2-7; 9 bases agree with TRBD1. The CDR3 consists of 12 residues. Losses at the gene ends were 6 bases for V and 3 bases for J; bases not matched to a gene: 0. The germline V gene encodes CDR1 MDHEN and CDR2 SYDVKM.

This CDR3 reads CASSPAGGPYEQYF. The CDR3 DNA sequence: TGTGCCAGCTCACCAGCGGGAGGGCCCTACGAGCAGTACTTC. V gene TRBV18 combines with J gene TRBJ2-7, with 9 bases aligning to TRBD2. The V segment lost 2 bases and the J segment 2 bases; nucleotides outside the gene matches: 1. This CDR3 region has 14 residues. Germline CDR1 and CDR2: KGHSH and LQKENI.

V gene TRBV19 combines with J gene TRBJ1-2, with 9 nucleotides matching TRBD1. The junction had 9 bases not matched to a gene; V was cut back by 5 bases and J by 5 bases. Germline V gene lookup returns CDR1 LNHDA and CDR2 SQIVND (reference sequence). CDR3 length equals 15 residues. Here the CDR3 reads CASSDIRTGVYGYTF. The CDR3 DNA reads TGTGCCAGTAGTGACATAAGGACAGGGGTATATGGCTACACCTTC.

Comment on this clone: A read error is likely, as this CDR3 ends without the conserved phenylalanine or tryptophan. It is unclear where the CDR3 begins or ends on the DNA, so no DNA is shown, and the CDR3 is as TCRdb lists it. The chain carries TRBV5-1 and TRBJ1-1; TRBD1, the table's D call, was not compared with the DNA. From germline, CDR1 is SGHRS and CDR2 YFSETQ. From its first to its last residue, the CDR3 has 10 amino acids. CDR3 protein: CASSLQEPAV.

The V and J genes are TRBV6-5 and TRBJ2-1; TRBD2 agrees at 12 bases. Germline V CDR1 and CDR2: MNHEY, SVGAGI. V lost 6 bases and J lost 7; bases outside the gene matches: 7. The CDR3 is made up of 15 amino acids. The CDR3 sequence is CASSQLAGGPNEQFF. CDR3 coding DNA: TGTGCCAGCAGCCAACTAGCGGGGGGCCCAAATGAGCAGTTCTTC.

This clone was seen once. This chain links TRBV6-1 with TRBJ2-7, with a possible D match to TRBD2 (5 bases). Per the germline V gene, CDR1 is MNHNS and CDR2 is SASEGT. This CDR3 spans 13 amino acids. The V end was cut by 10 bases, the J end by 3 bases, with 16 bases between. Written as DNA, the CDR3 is TGTGCCACCGACCGGGATCCCCTCTACGAGCAGTACTTC. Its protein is CATDRDPLYEQYF.

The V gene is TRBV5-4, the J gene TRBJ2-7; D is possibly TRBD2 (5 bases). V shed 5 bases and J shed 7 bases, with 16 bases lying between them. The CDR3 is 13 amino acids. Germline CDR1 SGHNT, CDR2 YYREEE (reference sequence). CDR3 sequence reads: CASSLRTSREQYF. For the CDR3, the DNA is TGTGCCAGCAGTCTTCGAACTAGTAGGGAGCAGTACTTC.

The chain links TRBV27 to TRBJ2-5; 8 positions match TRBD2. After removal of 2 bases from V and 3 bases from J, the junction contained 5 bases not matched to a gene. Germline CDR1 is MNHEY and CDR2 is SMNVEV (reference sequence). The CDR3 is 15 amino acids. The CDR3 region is CASSLERGLKETQYF. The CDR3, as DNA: TGTGCCAGCAGTTTAGAGCGGGGGTTAAAAGAGACCCAGTACTTC.

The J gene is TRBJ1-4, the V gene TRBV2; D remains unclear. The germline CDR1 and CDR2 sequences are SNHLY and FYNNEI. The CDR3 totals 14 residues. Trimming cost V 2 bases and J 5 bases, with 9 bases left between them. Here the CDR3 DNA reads TGTGCCAGCAGTGAACGGCAGACAAATGAAAAACTGTTTTTT. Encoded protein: CASSERQTNEKLFF.

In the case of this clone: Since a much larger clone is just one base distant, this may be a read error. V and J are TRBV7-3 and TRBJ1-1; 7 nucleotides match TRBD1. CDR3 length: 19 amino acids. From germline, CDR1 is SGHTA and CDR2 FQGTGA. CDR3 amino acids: CASSLLTGERVRGRTEALF. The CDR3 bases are TGTGCCAGCAGCTTACTAACAGGGGAAAGGGTTCGAGGAAGAACTGAAGCTTTATTT.

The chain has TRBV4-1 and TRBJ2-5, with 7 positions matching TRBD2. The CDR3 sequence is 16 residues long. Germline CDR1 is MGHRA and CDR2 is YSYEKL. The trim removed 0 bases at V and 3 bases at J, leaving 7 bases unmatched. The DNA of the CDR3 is TGCGCCAGCAGCCAAGATGGGAGGGGACCTAAAGAGACCCAGTACTTC. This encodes CASSQDGRGPKETQYF.

The CDR3 DNA sequence: TGTGCCAGCAGCCAAAGGGGGGCCCTTAGCGGGAGAGAAAACATTCAGTACTTC. Translated: CASSQRGALSGRENIQYF. The chain employs TRBV4-2 and TRBJ2-4; 9 positions match TRBD2. Unmatched junction bases numbered 13, after V lost 2 bases and J lost 5 bases. CDR1 LGHNA and CDR2 YNFKEQ come from the germline V gene. CDR3 length: 18 amino acids.

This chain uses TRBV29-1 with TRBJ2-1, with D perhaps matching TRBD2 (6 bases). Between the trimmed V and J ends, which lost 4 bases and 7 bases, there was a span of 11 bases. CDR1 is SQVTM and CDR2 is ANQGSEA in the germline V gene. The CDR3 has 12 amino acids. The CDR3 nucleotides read TGCAGCGTTGCCGGGGGAGGAAATGAGCAGTTCTTC. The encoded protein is CSVAGGGNEQFF.